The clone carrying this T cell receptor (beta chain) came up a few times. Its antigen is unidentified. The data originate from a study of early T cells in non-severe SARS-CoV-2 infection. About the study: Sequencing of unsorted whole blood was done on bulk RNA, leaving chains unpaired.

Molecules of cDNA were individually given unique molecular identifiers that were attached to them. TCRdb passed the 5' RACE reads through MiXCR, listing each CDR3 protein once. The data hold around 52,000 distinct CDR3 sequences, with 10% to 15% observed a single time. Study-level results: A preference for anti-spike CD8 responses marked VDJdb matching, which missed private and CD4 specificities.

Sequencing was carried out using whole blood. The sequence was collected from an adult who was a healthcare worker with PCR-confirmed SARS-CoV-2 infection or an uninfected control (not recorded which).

The CDR3 reads CASSLSGGLYTGELFF. The CDR3 DNA follows: TGTGCCAGCAGTTTATCGGGGGGGCTATACACCGGGGAGCTGTTTTTT. This chain links TRBV27 with TRBJ2-2; perhaps TRBD2 as D (7 bases). The germline V and J ends were trimmed by 0 bases and 3 bases, with 11 bases remaining between them. Per germline, CDR1 MNHEY and CDR2 SMNVEV (reference sequence). The CDR3 runs 16 residues.